These 7 T cell receptor beta chains came from one sample sequenced in a study of control samples from healthy donors and cancer patients. This table comes from immunoSEQ multiplex PCR, and its TCRdb copy is limited to in-frame clones, with some not included. The sample consists of around 130,000 clones, over 85% of them appearing once. Material: PBMCs. Receptor source: a man over 45 with head and neck cancer.

J is TRBJ1-2 and V is TRBV25-1, with 9 bases lining up with TRBD1. This CDR3 contains 14 residues. The germline V gene has CDR1 MGHDK and CDR2 SYGVNS. The ends lost 5 bases at V and 6 bases at J; junction bases unmatched: 7. CDR3 region: CASSQSTGGNGYTF. As DNA, the CDR3 is TGTGCCAGCAGTCAATCTACAGGGGGCAATGGCTACACCTTC.

This clone was found a few times. CDR3 nucleotide sequence: TGTGCCAGCAGCCAAATGGGATCTGGAAACACCATATATTTT. Protein: CASSQMGSGNTIYF. J is TRBJ1-3 and V is TRBV3-1 (or the pseudogene TRBV3-2); D gene uncertain. The germline gives CDR1 LGHDT, CDR2 YNNKEL (reference sequence). V was trimmed by 2 bases and J by 1 base, leaving 6 bases between them. The CDR3 consists of 14 residues.

In its sample, this clone was seen once. The chain combines TRBV29-1 with TRBJ2-5, with 7 bases fitting TRBD2. From germline, CDR1 is SQVTM and CDR2 ANQGSEA. V shed 3 bases and J 2 bases; nucleotides not matched to a gene: 9. The CDR3 sequence is 15 residues long. The chain's CDR3 is CSVDSLSSGQETQYF. In nucleotides, the CDR3 is TGCAGCGTTGACTCGTTGTCTAGCGGACAAGAGACCCAGTACTTC.

The CDR3 is CASSLSGGPGGGQYF. CDR3 in DNA: TGTGCCAGCAGTTTATCAGGGGGCCCAGGCGGGGGGCAGTACTTC. The rearrangement links TRBV27 to TRBJ2-7; D may be TRBD1 or TRBD2 (7 bases each). V lost 0 bases and J 9 bases, leaving 18 bases between the germline ends. CDR1 and CDR2 (germline): MNHEY, SMNVEV (reference sequence). This CDR3 region has 15 residues.

The V and J genes are TRBV6-1 and TRBJ2-6; TRBD2 matches 10 bases. The germline CDR1 and CDR2 sequences are MNHNS and SASEGT. Trimming at V came to 4 bases and at J to 0 bases, leaving 3 bases not matched to a gene. This CDR3 has 17 residues. The CDR3 is CASSALAGNSGANVLTF. DNA for the CDR3: TGTGCCAGCAGTGCACTAGCGGGGAACTCTGGGGCCAACGTCCTGACTTTC.

The chain joins TRBV6-5 to TRBJ1-1; D is ambiguous. V was shortened by 5 bases and J by 0 bases, with 7 bases between the two germline ends. The CDR3 is 13 amino acids. Germline CDR1 is MNHEY and CDR2 is SVGAGI. As DNA, the CDR3 is TGTGCCAGCAGTACTCAACTGAACACTGAAGCTTTCTTT. It codes for CASSTQLNTEAFF.

The chain carries TRBV6-1 and TRBJ2-7, with 9 bases identical to TRBD1. The CDR3 runs to 16 residues. Trimming took 4 bases from V and 4 from J; bases not matched to a gene: 11. The germline V gene has CDR1 MNHNS and CDR2 SASEGT. The CDR3, as DNA: TGTGCCAGCAGTGGTGGGACAGGGAGGGTGAGGTACGAGCAGTACTTC. It translates to CASSGGTGRVRYEQYF.